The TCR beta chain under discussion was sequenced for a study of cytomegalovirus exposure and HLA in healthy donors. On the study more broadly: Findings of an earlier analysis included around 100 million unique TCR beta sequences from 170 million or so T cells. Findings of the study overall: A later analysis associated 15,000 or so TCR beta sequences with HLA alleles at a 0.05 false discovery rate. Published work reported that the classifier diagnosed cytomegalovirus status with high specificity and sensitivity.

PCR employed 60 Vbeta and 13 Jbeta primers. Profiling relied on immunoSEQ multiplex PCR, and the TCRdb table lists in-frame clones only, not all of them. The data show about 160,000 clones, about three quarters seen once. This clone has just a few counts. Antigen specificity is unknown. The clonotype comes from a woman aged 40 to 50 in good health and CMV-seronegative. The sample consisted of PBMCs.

The CDR3 sequence is CASSLHEVSPLHF. CDR3 coding DNA: TGTGCCAGCAGCTTACATGAGGTGTCACCCCTCCACTTT. The chain joins TRBV7-9 to TRBJ1-6; D uncertain. The length of the CDR3 is 13 residues. Trimming took off 2 bases at V and 10 bases at J, with 9 bases between the two ends. Germline V gene sequence: CDR1 SEHNR, CDR2 FQNEAQ (reference sequence).